Following are 13 T cell receptor beta chains from one sample sequenced in a study of CD8+CD57+ T cells in acquired aplastic anemia. Investigators profiled TCR beta VDJ and CDR3 from genomic DNA template. TCRdb reprocessed the reads with MiXCR, giving one entry per CDR3 protein. Among 95,000 to 150,000 distinct CDR3 sequences listed, less than 50% were seen once. Individuals selected for sequencing had exhibited CD8+CD57+ cell expansion on flow cytometry. What was sequenced was sorted CD4+, CD8+, or CD8+CD57+ T cells (not recorded which) from PBMCs. The source is a human donor with aplastic anemia.

This clonotype was counted ten times or more. The chain is built from TRBV7-2 and TRBJ2-5, with a tentative D call TRBD1 (6 bases). Germline V gene sequence: CDR1 SGHTA, CDR2 FQGNSA. The CDR3 is made up of 16 amino acids. Trimming removed 7 bases from V and 3 bases from J, with 21 bases in between. The CDR3, as DNA: TGTGCCAGCACTCTTTCCCTAGGGACACTAAAAGAGACCCAGTACTTC. Protein sequence: CASTLSLGTLKETQYF.

The table lists this clonotype with a count of one. The gene calls are TRBV5-1 and TRBJ2-5; TRBD2 matches 7 bases. Germline CDR1 reads SGHRS; CDR2 reads YFSETQ. J was trimmed by 9 bases and V by 8 bases; bases with no gene match: 13. The CDR3 totals 13 residues. This CDR3 reads CASSPMNRGAQYF. The CDR3 bases are TGCGCCAGTAGCCCGATGAATCGGGGGGCCCAGTACTTC.

This clonotype turned up a few times. A read error may explain this, as a much larger clone is one base away. V usage is TRBV11-2 and J usage is TRBJ2-1; the D gene is possibly TRBD2 (5 bases). The CDR3 spans 15 residues. CDR1 and CDR2 from the germline V gene are SGHAT and FQNNGV. The CDR3, as DNA: TGTGCCAGCAGCTTTCAACAGAGGGAAAACGGGGAGCGGTTCTTC. It translates to CASSFQQRENGERFF.

There are a few counts of this clonotype. The chain is built from TRBV28 and TRBJ1-1, with D perhaps matching TRBD1 (6 bases). V lost 5 bases to trimming and J lost 1 base, with 14 bases between them. Germline-derived CDR1 and CDR2 are MDHEN and SYDVKM. The CDR3 is 15 amino acids. The CDR3 here is CASSKAGTTNTEAFF. DNA of the CDR3: TGTGCCAGCAGTAAAGCCGGGACAACGAACACTGAAGCTTTCTTT.

In this sample, this clonotype turned up a few times. The CDR3 end shows no conserved phenylalanine or tryptophan, and so a read error is likely. This chain connects TRBV18 to TRBJ1-2; D uncertain. Per germline, CDR1 KGHSH and CDR2 LQKENI. With 0 bases removed from V and 8 bases from J, the gap between germline ends came to 10 bases. CDR3 length: 13 amino acids. CDR3 region: CASSPPTLGGYTL. CDR3 in DNA: TGTGCCAGCTCACCACCGACATTGGGAGGCTACACCCTC.

V gene TRBV20-1 combines with J gene TRBJ1-2; 11 bases are a match to TRBD1. The CDR3 runs 13 residues. CDR1 and CDR2 from the germline V gene are DFQATT and SNEGSKA (reference sequence). Unmatched junction bases numbered 2, after V lost 4 bases and J lost 4 bases. The chain's CDR3 is CSATGTGGYGYTF. The CDR3 nucleotides are TGCAGTGCTACAGGGACAGGGGGCTATGGCTACACCTTC.

This clonotype was recorded many times. The V gene is TRBV9, the J gene TRBJ2-1, with TRBD2 as a possible D gene (6 bases). Deletions cut 0 bases from V and 8 bases from J, with 15 bases between. CDR1 is SGDLS and CDR2 is YYNGEE in the germline V gene. The CDR3 is 15 amino acids. The CDR3 DNA reads as TGTGCCAGCAGCGTAGCTGCTCGACTAGTTGATGAGCAGTTCTTC. Encoded protein: CASSVAARLVDEQFF.

This clonotype has a handful of counts. This chain joins TRBV27 and TRBJ2-7, with 7 bases matching TRBD2. Trimming took 6 bases from V and 3 from J; bases not matched to a gene: 17. The CDR3 extends over 17 amino acids. Germline V gives CDR1 MNHEY, CDR2 SMNVEV (reference sequence). CDR3: CASSGWGGLGVGYEQYF. The CDR3 DNA reads as TGTGCCAGCAGCGGATGGGGAGGGTTGGGCGTCGGCTACGAGCAGTACTTC.

The chain has TRBV7-6 and TRBJ2-3; D possibly corresponds to TRBD2 (6 bases). This CDR3 region has 13 residues. V shed 1 base and J shed 10 bases, with 12 bases lying between them. Germline-derived CDR1 and CDR2 are SGHVS and FNYEAQ. DNA for the CDR3: TGTGCCAGCAGCTTAGGCGGGGCGTGGGCGCAGTATTTT. Protein: CASSLGGAWAQYF.

Turning to this clonotype: A much larger clone sits a single nucleotide away, making a read error possible. The J gene is TRBJ2-7, the V gene TRBV7-2; D remains unclear. V dropped 6 bases and J dropped 0 bases, with 12 bases sitting between them. Germline lookup yields CDR1 SGHTA and CDR2 FQGNSA. There are 14 residues in the CDR3. CDR3 DNA sequence: TGTGCCAGCAGGGATGGCAGTATCTCCTACGAGCAGTACTTC. Protein: CASRDGSISYEQYF.

This clonotype has a count of ten or more. The chain has TRBV7-8 and TRBJ2-5; D gene unclear. The ends were cut back, 3 bases at V and 1 base at J, with 9 bases in the middle. The germline CDR1 and CDR2 sequences are SGHVS and FQNEAQ. CDR3 length equals 14 residues. The CDR3 DNA is TGTGCCAGCAGCTTCATGACATTCCAAGAGACCCAGTACTTC. Translating gives CASSFMTFQETQYF.

The chain joins TRBV7-3 to TRBJ1-2; TRBD1 matches 9 bases. There are 14 residues in the CDR3. CDR1 and CDR2 (germline): SGHTA, FQGTGA. Trimming cost V 0 bases and J 7 bases; bases outside gene matches: 3. The DNA for the CDR3 is TGTGCCAGCAGCTTAACGGGACAGGGACGTGGCTACACCTTC. It yields the protein CASSLTGQGRGYTF.

This clonotype was recorded at least ten times. The chain links TRBV7-2 to TRBJ2-2, with D uncertain. V was pared by 1 base and J by 2 bases, with 11 bases between. The germline CDR1 and CDR2 sequences are SGHTA and FQGNSA. This CDR3 has 16 amino acids. The CDR3 reads CASSLVGTVNTGELFF. The CDR3 DNA follows: TGTGCCAGCAGCTTAGTAGGTACAGTTAACACCGGGGAGCTGTTTTTT.